This T cell receptor beta chain was identified during a study of blood T cell repertoires in COVID-19. Study overall: Whether acute or convalescent, the COVID-19 samples came from the United States, Italy and Spain. The cDNA or gDNA used as material had been derived from T cells, B-cell-depleted T cells, or PBMCs.

Original data processing: Using reference gene primer amplification, nucleated cell counts were estimated. The assay was immunoSEQ multiplex PCR, and TCRdb's table has in-frame clones only and misses some. V and J calls and clone size are copied from that table; D and trimming were computed from the DNA. The sample carries approximately 300,000 clones, roughly 90% recorded once. Sample: peripheral blood. The receptor's source is a young man who had recovered from COVID-19.

DNA for the CDR3: TGCGCCAGCAGCTTGTCGGCGGGGACCTACGAGCAGTACTTC. Protein: CASSLSAGTYEQYF. This chain links TRBV5-1 with TRBJ2-7; D might be TRBD2 (6 bases). V gave up 1 base and J gave up 2 bases, with 10 bases separating them. This CDR3 contains 14 residues. Germline assignment: CDR1 SGHRS and CDR2 YFSETQ.